This T cell receptor (beta chain) was obtained from a study of human T cells and chemical hapten exposure. This clonotype has only a few counts. Researchers extracted total RNA from unfractionated whole blood. Using its own MiXCR run on the 5' RACE reads, TCRdb lists one record per CDR3 protein. The table has 100,000 to 120,000 distinct CDR3 sequences, 15% to 20% seen once. This CDR3 comprises 16 residues. Germline V gene data show CDR1 as SGDLS and CDR2 as YYNGEE. The germline V and J ends were trimmed by 3 bases and 5 bases, with 21 bases remaining between them. The clonotype originates from a human donor in good health. The V and J genes are TRBV9 and TRBJ2-7, with D tentatively TRBD2 (7 bases). The CDR3 loop is CASSAAKGGTFNEQYF. For the CDR3, the DNA is TGTGCCAGCAGCGCCGCTAAGGGGGGGACTTTCAACGAGCAGTACTTC.